This TCR beta chain was found in a study of T cell responses to AZD1222 COVID-19 vaccine. TCRdb keeps only in-frame clones here, not all; method: immunoSEQ multiplex PCR. The sample shows about 78,000 clones, about 82% of them seen only once. The CDR3 covers 14 residues. In germline, CDR1 is MGHDK, CDR2 SYGVNS. V dropped 3 bases and J dropped 3 bases, with 9 bases sitting between them. The chain links TRBV25-1 to TRBJ2-4; D not resolved. The sequenced sample was peripheral blood, obtained on day 0 of AZD1222 vaccination. The receptor was derived from an adult in good health. The CDR3 nucleotides are TGTGCCAGCAGTGAGGCCTCGGTCAAAAACATTCAGTACTTC. Protein sequence: CASSEASVKNIQYF.